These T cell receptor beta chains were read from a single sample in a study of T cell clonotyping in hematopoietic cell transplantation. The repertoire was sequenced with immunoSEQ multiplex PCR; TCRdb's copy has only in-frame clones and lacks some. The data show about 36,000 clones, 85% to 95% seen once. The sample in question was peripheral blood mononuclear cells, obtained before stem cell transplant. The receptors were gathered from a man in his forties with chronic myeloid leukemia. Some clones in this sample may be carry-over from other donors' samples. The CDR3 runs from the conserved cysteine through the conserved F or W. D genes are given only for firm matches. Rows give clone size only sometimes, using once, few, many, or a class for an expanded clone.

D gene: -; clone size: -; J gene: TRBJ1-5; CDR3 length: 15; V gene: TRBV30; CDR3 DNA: TGTGCCTGGAGCGGACCCGGGGGGCCTCCTCAGCCCCAGCATTTT; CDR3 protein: CAWSGPGGPPQPQHF
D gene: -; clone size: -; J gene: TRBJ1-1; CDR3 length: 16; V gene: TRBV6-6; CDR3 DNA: TGTGCCAGCATCCTTAACCCCGGGCGCCCGAACACTGAAGCTTTCTTT; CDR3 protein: CASILNPGRPNTEAFF
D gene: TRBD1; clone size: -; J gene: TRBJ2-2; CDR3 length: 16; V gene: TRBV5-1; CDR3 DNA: TGCGCCAGCAGCTTGCTTCGAGGGGGCAACACCGGGGAGCTGTTTTTT; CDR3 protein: CASSLLRGGNTGELFF
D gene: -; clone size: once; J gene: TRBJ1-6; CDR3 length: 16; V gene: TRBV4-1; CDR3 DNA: TGCGCCAGCAGCCAACGGGTTAGCTCCTATAATTCACCCCTCCACTTT; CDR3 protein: CASSQRVSSYNSPLHF
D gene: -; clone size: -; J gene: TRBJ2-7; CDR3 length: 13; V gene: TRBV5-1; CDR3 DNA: TGCGCCAGCAGCTTTAGGACAGCATACGAGCAGTACTTC; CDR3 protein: CASSFRTAYEQYF
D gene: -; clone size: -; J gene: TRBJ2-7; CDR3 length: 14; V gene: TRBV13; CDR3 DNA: TGTGCCAGCAGCTGGCAGGGGAATTCCTACGAGCAGTACTTC; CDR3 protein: CASSWQGNSYEQYF
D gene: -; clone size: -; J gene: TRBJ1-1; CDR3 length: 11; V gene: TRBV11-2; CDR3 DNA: TGTGCCAGCAGCTTAAATACTGAAGCTTTCTTT; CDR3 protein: CASSLNTEAFF
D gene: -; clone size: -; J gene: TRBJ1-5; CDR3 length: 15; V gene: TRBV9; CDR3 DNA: TGTGCCAGCAGCGTAGCTGGGGACGGGAATCAGCCCCAGCATTTT; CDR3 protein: CASSVAGDGNQPQHF
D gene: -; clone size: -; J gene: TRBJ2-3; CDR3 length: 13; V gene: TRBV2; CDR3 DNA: TGTGCCAGCAGCCCGGGGGTCGCGAATACGCAGTATTTT; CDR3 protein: CASSPGVANTQYF
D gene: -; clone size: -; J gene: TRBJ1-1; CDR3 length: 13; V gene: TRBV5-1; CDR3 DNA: TGCGCCAGCAGCTATACAACAGGGACTGAAGCTTTCTTT; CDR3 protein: CASSYTTGTEAFF
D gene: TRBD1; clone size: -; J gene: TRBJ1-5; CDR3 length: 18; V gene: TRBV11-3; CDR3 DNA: TGTGCCAGCAGCCAGCGCATCCGTAACAGGGGGAACAATCAGCCCCAGCATTTT; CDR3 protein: CASSQRIRNRGNNQPQHF
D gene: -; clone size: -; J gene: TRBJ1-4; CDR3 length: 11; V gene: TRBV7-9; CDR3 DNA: TGTGCCAGCTCGGCTGCGGTGGAACTGTTTTTT; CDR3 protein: CASSAAVELFF
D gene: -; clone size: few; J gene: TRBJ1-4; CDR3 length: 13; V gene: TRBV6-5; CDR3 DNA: TGTGCCAGCGGTAGAGGGGGGCAGGAAAAACTGTTTTTT; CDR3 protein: CASGRGGQEKLFF
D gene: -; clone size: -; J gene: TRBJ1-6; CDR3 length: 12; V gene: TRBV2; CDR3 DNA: TGTGCCAGCAGTGGGGGGGTTTCACCCCTCCACTTT; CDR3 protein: CASSGGVSPLHF
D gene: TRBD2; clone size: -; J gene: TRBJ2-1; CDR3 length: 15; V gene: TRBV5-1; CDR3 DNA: TGCGCCAGCAGTTCCTTAGCGGGGGGGCCGAATGAGCAGTTCTTC; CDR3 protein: CASSSLAGGPNEQFF
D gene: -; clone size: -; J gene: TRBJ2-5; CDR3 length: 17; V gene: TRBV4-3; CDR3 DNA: TGCGCCAGCAGCCTTTATGTAGGGGGGGGGCTAGGAGAGACCCAGTACTTC; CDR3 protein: CASSLYVGGGLGETQYF
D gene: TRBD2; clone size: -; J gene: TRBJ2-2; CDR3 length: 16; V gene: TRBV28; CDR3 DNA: TGTGCCAGCAGACCCTCGGGACTAGTCTCCACCGGGGAGCTGTTTTTT; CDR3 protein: CASRPSGLVSTGELFF
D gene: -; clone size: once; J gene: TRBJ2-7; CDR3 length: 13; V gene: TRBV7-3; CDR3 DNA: TGTGCCAGCAGCTTGGGGGTTCTTCGGGAGCAGTACTTC; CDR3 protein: CASSLGVLREQYF
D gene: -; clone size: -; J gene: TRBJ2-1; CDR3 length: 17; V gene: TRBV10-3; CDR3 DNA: TGTGCCATCACTGAGGGCCCGGACTCTAGCTCCTACAATGAGCAGTTCTTC; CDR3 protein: CAITEGPDSSSYNEQFF
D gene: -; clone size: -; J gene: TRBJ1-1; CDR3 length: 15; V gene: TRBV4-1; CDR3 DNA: TGCGCCAGCAGCCAAGTATCCATTGGGGAGGTTGAAGCTTTCTTT; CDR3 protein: CASSQVSIGEVEAFF
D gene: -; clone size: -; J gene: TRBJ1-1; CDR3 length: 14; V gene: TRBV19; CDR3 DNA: TGTGCCAGTAGTATAGGAATGGGTGACACTGAAGCTTTCTTT; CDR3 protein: CASSIGMGDTEAFF
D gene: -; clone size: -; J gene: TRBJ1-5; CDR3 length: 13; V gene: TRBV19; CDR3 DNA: TGTGCCAGTAGTATAGCCCGGAATCAGCCCCAGCATTTT; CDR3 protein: CASSIARNQPQHF
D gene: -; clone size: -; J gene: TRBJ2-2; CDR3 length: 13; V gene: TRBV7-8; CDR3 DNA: TGTGCCAGCATCTTACAGTACACCGGGGAGCTGTTTTTT; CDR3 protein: CASILQYTGELFF
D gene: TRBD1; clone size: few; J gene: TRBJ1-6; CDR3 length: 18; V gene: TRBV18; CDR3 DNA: TGTGCCAGCTCGTCCTTTGAGGAGGGGGCGAATATAAATTCACCCCTCCACTTT; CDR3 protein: CASSSFEEGANINSPLHF
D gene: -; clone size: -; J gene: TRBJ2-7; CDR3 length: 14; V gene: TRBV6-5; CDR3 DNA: TGTGCCACAGGACGGGCAGCCCCCCTTTGGGAGCAGTACTTC; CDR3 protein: CATGRAAPLWEQYF
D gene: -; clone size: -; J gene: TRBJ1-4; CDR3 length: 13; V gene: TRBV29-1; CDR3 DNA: TGCAGCGTTGCGGGAGTTCCAAAGGAAAAACTGTTTTTT; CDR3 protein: CSVAGVPKEKLFF
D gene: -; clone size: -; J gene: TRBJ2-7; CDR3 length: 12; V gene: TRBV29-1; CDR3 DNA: TGCAGCGTTGAAGATGGGTTTTACGAGCAGTACTTC; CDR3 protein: CSVEDGFYEQYF
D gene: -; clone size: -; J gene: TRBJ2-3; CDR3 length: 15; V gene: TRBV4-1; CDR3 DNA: TGCGCCAGCAGCCAGCAAGCTCAGGGGACAGATACGCAGTATTTT; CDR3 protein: CASSQQAQGTDTQYF
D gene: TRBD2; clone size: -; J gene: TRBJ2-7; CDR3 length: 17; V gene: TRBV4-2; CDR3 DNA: TGTGCCAGCAGCCTGGGACTAGCGGGGGGACAATCCGGGGAGCAGTACTTC; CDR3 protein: CASSLGLAGGQSGEQYF
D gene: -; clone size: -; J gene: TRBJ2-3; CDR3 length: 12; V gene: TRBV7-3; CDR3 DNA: TGTGCCAGCAGCGGCGAAACAGATACGCAGTATTTT; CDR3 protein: CASSGETDTQYF
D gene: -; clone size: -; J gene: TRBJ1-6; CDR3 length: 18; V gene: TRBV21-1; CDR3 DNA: TGTGCCAGCAGCAGGGTCAGTGGCCCCAGCTCCTATAATTCACCCCTCCACTTT; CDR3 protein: CASSRVSGPSSYNSPLHF
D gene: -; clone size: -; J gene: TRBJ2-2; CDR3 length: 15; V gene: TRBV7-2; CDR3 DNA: TGTGCCAGCAGCCTCGGACTTCCGAACACCGGGGAGCTGTTTTTT; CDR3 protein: CASSLGLPNTGELFF
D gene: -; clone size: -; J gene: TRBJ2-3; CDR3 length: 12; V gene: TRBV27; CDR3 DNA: TGTGCCAGCAGTCCAAGACTAGGTACGCAGTATTTT; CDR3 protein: CASSPRLGTQYF
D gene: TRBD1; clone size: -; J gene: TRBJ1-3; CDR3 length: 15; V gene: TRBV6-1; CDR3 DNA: TGTGCCAGCAGCCTATCCAGGGGGGTGGGTTCGCCCATATATTTT; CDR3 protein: CASSLSRGVGSPIYF
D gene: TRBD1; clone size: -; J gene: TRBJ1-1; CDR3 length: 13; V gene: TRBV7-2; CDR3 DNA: TGTGCCAGCAGCTTACAGGGGGACACTGAAGCTTTCTTT; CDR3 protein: CASSLQGDTEAFF
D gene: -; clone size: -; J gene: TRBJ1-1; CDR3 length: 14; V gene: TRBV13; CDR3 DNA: TGTGCCAGCAGCCCCCTGGGGGGTAACACTGAAGCTTTCTTT; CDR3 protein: CASSPLGGNTEAFF
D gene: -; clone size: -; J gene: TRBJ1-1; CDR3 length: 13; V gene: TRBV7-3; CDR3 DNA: TGTGCCAGCAGCTCAATATTCGGCGATCGGGCTTTCTTT; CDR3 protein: CASSSIFGDRAFF
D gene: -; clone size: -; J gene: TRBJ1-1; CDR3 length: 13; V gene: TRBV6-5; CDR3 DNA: TGTGCCAGCAGTGACAAGCTGAACACTGAAGCTTTCTTT; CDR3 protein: CASSDKLNTEAFF
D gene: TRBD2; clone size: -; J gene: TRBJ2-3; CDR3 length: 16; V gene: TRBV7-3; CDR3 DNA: TGTGCCAGCAGCTTACTCAGCGGGGGGAGTAGTGGTACGCAGTATTTT; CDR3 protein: CASSLLSGGSSGTQYF
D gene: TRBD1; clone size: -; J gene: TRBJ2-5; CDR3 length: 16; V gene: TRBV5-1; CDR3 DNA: TGCGCCAGCAGCTTGGATCGGACAGGGGCTGAAGAGACCCAGTACTTC; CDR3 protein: CASSLDRTGAEETQYF
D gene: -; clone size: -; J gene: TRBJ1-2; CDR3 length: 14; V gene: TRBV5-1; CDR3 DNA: TGCGCCAGCAGCTTGGGCATTCGAAGGGACGGCTACACCTTC; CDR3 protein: CASSLGIRRDGYTF
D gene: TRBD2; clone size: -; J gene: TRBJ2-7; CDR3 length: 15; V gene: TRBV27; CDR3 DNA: TGTGCCAGCAGCGACCAGGGACTAGTCAGTTACGAGCAGTACTTC; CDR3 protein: CASSDQGLVSYEQYF